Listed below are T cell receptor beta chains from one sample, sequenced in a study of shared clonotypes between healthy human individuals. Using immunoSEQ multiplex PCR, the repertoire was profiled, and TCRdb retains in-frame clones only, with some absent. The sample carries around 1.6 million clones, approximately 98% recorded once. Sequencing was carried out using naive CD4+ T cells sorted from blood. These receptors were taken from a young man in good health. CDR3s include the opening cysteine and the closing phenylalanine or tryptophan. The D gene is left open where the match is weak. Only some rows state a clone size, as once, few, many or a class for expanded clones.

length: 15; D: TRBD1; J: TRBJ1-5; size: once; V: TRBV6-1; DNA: TGTGCCAGCAGTGGGCCGGGACAGAGCAATCAGCCCCAGCATTTT; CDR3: CASSGPGQSNQPQHF
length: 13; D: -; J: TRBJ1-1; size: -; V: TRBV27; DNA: TGTGCCAGCAGTCTCCGGGAATCCACTGAAGCTTTCTTT; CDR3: CASSLRESTEAFF
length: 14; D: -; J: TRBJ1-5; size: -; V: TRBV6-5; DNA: TGTGCCAGCAGTTACAAAATAGGAGGTCAGCCCCAGCATTTT; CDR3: CASSYKIGGQPQHF
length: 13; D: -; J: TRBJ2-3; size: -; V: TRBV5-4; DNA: TGTGCCAGCAGCCCCCGGGCCACAGATACGCAGTATTTT; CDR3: CASSPRATDTQYF
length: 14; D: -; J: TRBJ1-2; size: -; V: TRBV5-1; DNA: TGCGCCAGCAGCTTGGTGGTAGGGAACTATGGCTACACCTTC; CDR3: CASSLVVGNYGYTF
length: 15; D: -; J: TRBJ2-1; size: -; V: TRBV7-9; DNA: TGTGCCAGCAGCCTAAGGTGGGGTTCCTACAATGAGCAGTTCTTC; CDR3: CASSLRWGSYNEQFF
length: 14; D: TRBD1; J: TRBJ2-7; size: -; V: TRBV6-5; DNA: TGTGCCAGCAGTTATCAACAGGGGACCTACGAGCAGTACTTC; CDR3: CASSYQQGTYEQYF
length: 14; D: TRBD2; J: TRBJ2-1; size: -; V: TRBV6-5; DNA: TGTGCCAGCAGTCCGGGACTATCCTACAATGAGCAGTTCTTC; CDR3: CASSPGLSYNEQFF
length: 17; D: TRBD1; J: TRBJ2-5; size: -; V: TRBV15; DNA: TGTGCCACCAGCAGAGCTCCTCGACAGGGGTTGGAAGAGACCCAGTACTTC; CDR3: CATSRAPRQGLEETQYF
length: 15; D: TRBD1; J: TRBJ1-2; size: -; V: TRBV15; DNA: TGTGCCACCAGCAGAGACAGGACAGGTTCTAATGGCTACACCTTC; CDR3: CATSRDRTGSNGYTF
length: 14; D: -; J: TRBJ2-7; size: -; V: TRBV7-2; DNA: TGTGCCAGCAGCTTAGCGGCGGGACCCTACGAGCAGTACTTC; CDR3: CASSLAAGPYEQYF
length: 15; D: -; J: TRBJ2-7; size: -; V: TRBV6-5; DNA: TGTGCCAGCAAAAGAAGCGGCCAGGGCACCTACGAGCAGTACTTC; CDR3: CASKRSGQGTYEQYF
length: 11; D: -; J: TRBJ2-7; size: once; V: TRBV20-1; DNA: TGCAGTGCTAGAGGCCTGTACGAGCAGTACTTC; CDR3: CSARGLYEQYF
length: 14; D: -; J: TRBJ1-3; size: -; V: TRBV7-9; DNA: TGTGCCAGCAGCCCGCAAATCACAGGGTACACCATATATTTT; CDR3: CASSPQITGYTIYF
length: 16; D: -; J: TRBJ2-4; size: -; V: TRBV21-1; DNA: TGTGCCAGCAGCGGTGATAGCGGGAAAGCCAAAAACATTCAGTACTTC; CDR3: CASSGDSGKAKNIQYF
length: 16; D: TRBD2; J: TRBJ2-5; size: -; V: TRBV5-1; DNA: TGCGCCAGCAGCTTGCTCAACATAGCGGGGGAAGAGACCCAGTACTTC; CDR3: CASSLLNIAGEETQYF
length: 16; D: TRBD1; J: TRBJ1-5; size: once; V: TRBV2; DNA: TGTGCCAGCAGTAAACCGGACAGGGCGGCCAATCAGCCCCAGCATTTT; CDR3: CASSKPDRAANQPQHF
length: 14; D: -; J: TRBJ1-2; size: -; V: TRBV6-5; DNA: TGTGCCAGCAGTTACTCCGCAAGAGGCTATGGCTACACCTTC; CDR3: CASSYSARGYGYTF
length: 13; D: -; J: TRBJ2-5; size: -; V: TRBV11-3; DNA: TGTGCCAGCAGCTTAGGGGCGGGGGAGACCCAGTACTTC; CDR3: CASSLGAGETQYF
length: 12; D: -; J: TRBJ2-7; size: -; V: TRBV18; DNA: TGTGCCAGCTCCCTTCCCCCCTACGAGCAGTACTTC; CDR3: CASSLPPYEQYF
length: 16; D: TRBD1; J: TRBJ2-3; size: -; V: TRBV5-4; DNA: TGTGCCAGCAGCATTTATACCGGGACAGGGAGGGGTACGCAGTATTTT; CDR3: CASSIYTGTGRGTQYF
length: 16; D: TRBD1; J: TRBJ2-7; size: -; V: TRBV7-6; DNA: TGTGCCAGCACCAATGGAGGACAGGAAGTCTCCTACGAGCAGTACTTC; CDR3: CASTNGGQEVSYEQYF
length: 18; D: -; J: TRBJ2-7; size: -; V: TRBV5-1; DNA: TGCGCCAGCAGCTTGGTAGGCGGAATGTCTACGAGTTTTAACGGGCAGTACTTC; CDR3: CASSLVGGMSTSFNGQYF
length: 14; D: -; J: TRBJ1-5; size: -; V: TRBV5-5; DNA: TGTGCCAGCAGCTTGGGGGACACTCATCAGCCCCAGCATTTT; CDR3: CASSLGDTHQPQHF
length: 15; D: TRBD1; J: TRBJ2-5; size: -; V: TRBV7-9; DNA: TGTGCCAGCAGCTCTGGACAGGGCCTACTAGAGACCCAGTACTTC; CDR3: CASSSGQGLLETQYF
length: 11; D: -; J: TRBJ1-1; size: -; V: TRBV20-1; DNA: TGCAGTGCTAGAGCGGCGGCTGAAGCTTTCTTT; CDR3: CSARAAAEAFF
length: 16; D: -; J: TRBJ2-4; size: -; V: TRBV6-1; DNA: TGTGCCAGCAGTGAAGTCTGGGAACGGGCCAAAAACATTCAGTACTTC; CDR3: CASSEVWERAKNIQYF
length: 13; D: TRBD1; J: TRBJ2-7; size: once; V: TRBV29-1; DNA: TGCAGCGCCGGGGACAGGGGTGCCTACGAGCAGTACTTC; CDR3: CSAGDRGAYEQYF
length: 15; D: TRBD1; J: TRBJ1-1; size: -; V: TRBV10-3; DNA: TGTGCCATCAGAGGGACAGGGGCCGAGAACACTGAAGCTTTCTTT; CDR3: CAIRGTGAENTEAFF
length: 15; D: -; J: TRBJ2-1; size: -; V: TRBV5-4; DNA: TGTGCCAGCAGCTTGCGGGAGCTACTCTACAATGAGCAGTTCTTC; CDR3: CASSLRELLYNEQFF
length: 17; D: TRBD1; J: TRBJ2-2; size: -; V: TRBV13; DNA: TGTGCCAGCAGCCTCCTATGGGGGACAGAGAAGACCGGGGAGCTGTTTTTT; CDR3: CASSLLWGTEKTGELFF
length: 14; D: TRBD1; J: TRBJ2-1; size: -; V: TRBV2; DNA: TGTGCCAGCAACGGACAGGGACACTACAATGAGCAGTTCTTC; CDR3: CASNGQGHYNEQFF
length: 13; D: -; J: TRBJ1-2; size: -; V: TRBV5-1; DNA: TGCGCCAGCAGCTTGGGGAGCGGGGGTGGCTACACCTTC; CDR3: CASSLGSGGGYTF
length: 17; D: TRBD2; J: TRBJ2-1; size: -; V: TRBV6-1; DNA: TGTGCCAGCAGTGGGAAAGTAGCGGGAGCGGGCTACAATGAGCAGTTCTTC; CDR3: CASSGKVAGAGYNEQFF
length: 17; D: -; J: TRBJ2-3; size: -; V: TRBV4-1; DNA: TGCGCCAGCAGCCACCCCGCCCTGGCGGGATCGAAAGATACGCAGTATTTT; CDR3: CASSHPALAGSKDTQYF
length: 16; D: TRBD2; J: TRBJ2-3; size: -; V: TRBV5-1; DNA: TGCGCCAGCAGCTTTGAAGCGGGAGGGCCCACAGATACGCAGTATTTT; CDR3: CASSFEAGGPTDTQYF